Listed below are T cell receptor beta chains from one sample, sequenced in a study of cytotoxic CD8 clonotypes in ibrutinib-treated CLL. Only in-frame clones appear in the TCRdb table, and some are missing; sequencing was by immunoSEQ multiplex PCR. The sample shows over 70,000 clones, around 75% of them seen only once. Specimen: PBMCs, collected after 12 months of ibrutinib treatment. Receptors were obtained from a human donor with chronic lymphocytic leukemia. CDR3s include the opening cysteine and the closing phenylalanine or tryptophan. The D gene is left open where the match is weak.

d_gene	v_gene	CDR3aa
-	TRBV7-2	CASSSRRENTGELFF
TRBD2	TRBV7-2	CASRVAGGPDTQYF
TRBD1	TRBV19	CASSLRDRGAYGYTF
-	TRBV4-2	CASSQDRGAGELFF
-	TRBV20-1	CSARPKETQYF
TRBD1	TRBV18	CASSGQGSYNEQFF
-	TRBV7-2	CASSHSWGTSEKLFF
-	TRBV10-3	CAISQEPGANVLTF
TRBD1	TRBV6-1	CATTGQGDQPQHF
-	TRBV5-1	CASSLEGAPEAFF
-	TRBV7-9	CASSLAAGGLSPLHF
TRBD1	TRBV7-2	CASSRQGNEQYF
-	TRBV28	CATSTGQGTEAFF
-	TRBV28	CASSLWAGGYGYTF
-	TRBV6-1	CASTTAAGDGAFF
TRBD2	TRBV2	CASSPPRTSGDMEQYF
TRBD2	TRBV6-6	CAARTAGGGDTQYF
-	TRBV7-3	CASSPVLGSPLHF
-	TRBV30	CAWSVRGGGQPQHF
-	TRBV6-6	CASQGPETYEQYF
TRBD2	TRBV28	CASEGGTLAGGGETQYF
-	TRBV6-5	CASIENTRWEQYF
-	TRBV7-3	CASSLMAGELFF
-	TRBV28	CASTRGRMETYEQYF
-	TRBV19	CATPRALGGGYTF
TRBD1	TRBV5-6	CASSLEVGRGLKKTEAFF
-	TRBV27	CASSWFGGREQFF